The 9 T cell receptor beta chains given below trace back to one sample, sequenced in a study of T cell responses to AZD1222 COVID-19 vaccine. The assay was immunoSEQ multiplex PCR, and TCRdb's table has in-frame clones only and misses some. The sample holds about 150,000 clones, about 88% seen once. Sequenced here: peripheral blood, sampled on day 0 of AZD1222 vaccination. The receptors derive from an adult in good health.

This clone was seen a handful of times. The chain uses TRBV4-3 and TRBJ1-1; tentatively, D is TRBD1 (6 bases). Between the trimmed V and J ends, which lost 1 base and 4 bases, there was a span of 13 bases. Germline lookup yields CDR1 LGHNA and CDR2 YSLEER. The CDR3 covers 15 residues. CDR3 coding DNA: TGCGCCAGCAGCCAAGCCGGCGGAGGGGGCACTGAAGCTTTCTTT. Translated, it gives CASSQAGGGGTEAFF.

The CDR3 sequence: CASSPDGTGEGEKLFF. The CDR3 DNA reads as TGCGCCAGCAGCCCAGACGGGACAGGGGAAGGTGAAAAACTGTTTTTT. The genes are TRBV4-1 and TRBJ1-4, with 10 bases aligning to TRBD1. The CDR3 contains 16 residues. J was trimmed by 7 bases and V by 4 bases; bases with no gene match: 9. Germline assignment: CDR1 MGHRA and CDR2 YSYEKL.

The chain couples TRBV7-2 to TRBJ2-2; D gene uncertain. Germline lookup yields CDR1 SGHTA and CDR2 FQGNSA. V lost 3 bases to trimming and J lost 1 base, with 3 bases between them. The CDR3 contains 13 residues. The CDR3: CASSLGNTGELFF. CDR3 DNA: TGTGCCAGCAGCTTGGGGAACACCGGGGAGCTGTTTTTT.

The V call is TRBV13, the J call TRBJ2-1; 12 nucleotides line up with TRBD2. J was trimmed by 9 bases and V by 5 bases; bases with no gene match: 8. The V gene's germline CDR1 is PRHDT and CDR2 FYEKMQ (reference sequence). This CDR3 is built from 15 residues. CDR3 in amino acids: CASSRDPSGGAEQFF. The CDR3 bases are TGTGCCAGCAGCCGAGACCCTAGCGGGGGGGCTGAGCAGTTCTTC. Full variable domain (missing parts from reference TRBV13 and TRBJ2-1): AAGVIQSPRHLIKEKRETATLKCYPIPRHDTVYWYQQGPGQDPQFLISFYEKMQSDKGSIPDRFSAQQFSDYHSELNMSSLELGDSALYFCASSRDPSGGAEQFFGPGTRLTVL.

The V gene is TRBV7-2, the J gene TRBJ1-1; D call uncertain. Trimming took off 1 base at V and 0 bases at J, with 9 bases between the two ends. Germline V lookup: CDR1 SGHTA, CDR2 FQGNSA. The CDR3 loop spans 15 amino acids. DNA for the CDR3: TGTGCCAGCAGCTTAGTGGACGGAATGAACACTGAAGCTTTCTTT. Amino acid sequence: CASSLVDGMNTEAFF.

This chain joins TRBV7-2 and TRBJ1-5, with D tentatively TRBD1 (5 bases). The CDR3 is made up of 14 amino acids. The ends were cut back, 2 bases at V and 7 bases at J, with 12 bases in the middle. From germline, CDR1 is SGHTA and CDR2 FQGNSA. CDR3 region: CASSLLGAGQPQHF. The CDR3 DNA follows: TGTGCCAGCAGCTTATTAGGGGCCGGGCAGCCCCAGCATTTT.

This chain joins TRBV6-5 and TRBJ1-2; D uncertain. The length of the CDR3 is 14 residues. With 0 bases removed from V and 8 bases from J, the gap between germline ends came to 13 bases. In germline, CDR1 is MNHEY, CDR2 SVGAGI. The CDR3 coding sequence is TGTGCCAGCAGTTACTCGAGTGGGGAGGGAGGCTACACCTTC. This sequence encodes CASSYSSGEGGYTF.

The CDR3 protein is CASSLSYTGGGSPLHF. CDR3 DNA: TGTGCCAGCAGTTTATCTTACACAGGGGGCGGGTCACCCCTCCACTTT. The chain employs TRBV28 and TRBJ1-6; 9 bases map to TRBD1. Germline trimming cut 1 base from V and 10 bases from J; bases unmatched to any gene: 8. CDR3 length: 16 amino acids. Looked up from germline, CDR1 is MDHEN and CDR2 is SYDVKM.

Comment on this clone: This sample includes further DNA sequences coding for the same CDR3. V is TRBV3-1 (or the pseudogene TRBV3-2) and J is TRBJ2-5; unclear D gene. This CDR3 contains 12 residues. Deletions cut 1 base from V and 5 bases from J, with 5 bases between. The V gene's germline CDR1 is LGHDT and CDR2 YNNKEL (reference sequence). The CDR3 loop is CASSQVRETQYF. The CDR3 DNA follows: TGTGCCAGCAGCCAAGTCCGGGAGACCCAGTACTTC.